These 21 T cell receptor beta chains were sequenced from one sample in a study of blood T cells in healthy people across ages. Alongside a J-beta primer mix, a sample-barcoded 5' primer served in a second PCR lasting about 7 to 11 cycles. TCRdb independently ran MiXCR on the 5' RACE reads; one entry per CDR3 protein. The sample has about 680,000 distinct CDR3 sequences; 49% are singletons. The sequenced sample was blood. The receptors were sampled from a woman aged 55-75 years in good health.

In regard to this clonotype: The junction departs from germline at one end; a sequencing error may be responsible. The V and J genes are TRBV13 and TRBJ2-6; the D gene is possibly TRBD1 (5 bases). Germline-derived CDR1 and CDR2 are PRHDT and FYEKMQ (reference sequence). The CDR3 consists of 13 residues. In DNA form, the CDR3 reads TGTGCCAGCAGCCGATCTGGGGCCAACATCCTGACTTTC. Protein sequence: CASSRSGANILTF. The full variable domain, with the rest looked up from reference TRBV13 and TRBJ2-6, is AAGVIQSPRHLIKEKRETATLKCYPIPRHDTVYWYQQGPGQDPQFLISFYEKMQSDKGSIPDRFSAQQFSDYHSELNMSSLELGDSALYFCASSRSGANILTFGAGSRLTVL.

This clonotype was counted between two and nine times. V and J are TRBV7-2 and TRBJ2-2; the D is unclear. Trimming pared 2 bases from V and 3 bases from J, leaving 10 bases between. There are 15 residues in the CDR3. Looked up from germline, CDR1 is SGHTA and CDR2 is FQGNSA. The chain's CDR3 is CASSLLTGDTGELFF. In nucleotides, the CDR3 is TGTGCCAGCAGCTTATTAACTGGTGACACCGGGGAGCTGTTTTTT. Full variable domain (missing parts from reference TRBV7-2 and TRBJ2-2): GAGVSQSPSNKVTEKGKDVELRCDPISGHTALYWYRQSLGQGLEFLIYFQGNSAPDKSGLPSDRFSAERTGGSVSTLTIQRTQQEDSAVYLCASSLLTGDTGELFFGEGSRLTVL.

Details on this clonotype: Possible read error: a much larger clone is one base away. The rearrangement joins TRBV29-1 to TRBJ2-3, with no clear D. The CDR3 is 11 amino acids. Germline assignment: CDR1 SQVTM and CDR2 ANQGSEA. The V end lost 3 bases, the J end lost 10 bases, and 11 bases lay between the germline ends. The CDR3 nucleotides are TGCAGCGTTGAGGGCCTCGATGCGCAGTATTTT. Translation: CSVEGLDAQYF.

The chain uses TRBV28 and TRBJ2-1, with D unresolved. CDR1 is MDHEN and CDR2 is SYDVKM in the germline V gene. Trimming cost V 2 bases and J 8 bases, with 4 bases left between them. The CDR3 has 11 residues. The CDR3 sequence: CASSLMYEQFF. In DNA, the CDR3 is TGTGCCAGCAGTTTAATGTATGAGCAGTTCTTC.

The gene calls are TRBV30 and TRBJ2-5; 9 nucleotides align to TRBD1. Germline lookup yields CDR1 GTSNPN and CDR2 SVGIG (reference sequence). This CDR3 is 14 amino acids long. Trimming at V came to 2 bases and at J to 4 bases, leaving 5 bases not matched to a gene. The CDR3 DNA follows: TGTGCCTGGAGTCGGGGACAGGGAGGAGAGACCCAGTACTTC. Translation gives CAWSRGQGGETQYF.

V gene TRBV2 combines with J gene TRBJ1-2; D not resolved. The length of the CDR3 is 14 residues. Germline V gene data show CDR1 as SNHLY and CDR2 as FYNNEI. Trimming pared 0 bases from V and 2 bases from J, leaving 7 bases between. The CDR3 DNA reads TGTGCCAGCAGTGAAGCGTTAGGAAACTATGGCTACACCTTC. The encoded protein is CASSEALGNYGYTF.

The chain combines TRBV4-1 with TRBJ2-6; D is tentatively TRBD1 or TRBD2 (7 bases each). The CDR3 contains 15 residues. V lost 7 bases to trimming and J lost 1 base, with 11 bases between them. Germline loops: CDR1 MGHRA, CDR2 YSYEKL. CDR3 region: CASNQGGSGANVLTF. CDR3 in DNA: TGCGCCAGCAACCAGGGGGGGTCTGGGGCCAACGTCCTGACTTTC.

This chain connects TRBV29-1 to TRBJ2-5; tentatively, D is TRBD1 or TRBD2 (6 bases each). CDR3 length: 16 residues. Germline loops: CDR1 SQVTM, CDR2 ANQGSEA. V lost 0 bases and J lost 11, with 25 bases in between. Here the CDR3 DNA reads TGCAGCGTTGAAGATCAGGGACCCCCGCGGGACAATGAGCAGTACTTC. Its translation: CSVEDQGPPRDNEQYF. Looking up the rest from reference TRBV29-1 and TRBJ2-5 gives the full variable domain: SAVISQKPSRDICQRGTSLTIQCQVDSQVTMMFWYRQQPGQSLTLIATANQGSEATYESGFVIDKFPISRPNLTFSTLTVSNMSPEDSSIYLCSVEDQGPPRDNEQYFGPGTRLLVL.

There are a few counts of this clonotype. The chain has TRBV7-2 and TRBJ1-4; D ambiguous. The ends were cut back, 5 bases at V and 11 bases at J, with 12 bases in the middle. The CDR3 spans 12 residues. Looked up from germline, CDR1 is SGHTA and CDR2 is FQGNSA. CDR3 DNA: TGTGCCAGCAGCCGTTTGGGCAGGAAACTGTTTTTT. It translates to CASSRLGRKLFF.

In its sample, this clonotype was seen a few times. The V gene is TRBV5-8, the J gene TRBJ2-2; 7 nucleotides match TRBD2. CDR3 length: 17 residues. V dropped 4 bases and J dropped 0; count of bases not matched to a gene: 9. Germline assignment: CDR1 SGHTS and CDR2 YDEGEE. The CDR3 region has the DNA TGTGCCAGCAGCCCCGTTACGCTAGCGGCGAACACCGGGGAGCTGTTTTTT. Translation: CASSPVTLAANTGELFF.

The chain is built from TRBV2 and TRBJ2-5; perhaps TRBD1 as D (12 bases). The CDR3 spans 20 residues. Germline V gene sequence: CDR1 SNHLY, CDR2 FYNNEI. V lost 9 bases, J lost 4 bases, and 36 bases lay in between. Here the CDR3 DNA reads TGTGCCAGGGGACAGGGGGCGTCTAGCGGGAGGTTCGTGGTGGGAGAGACCCAGTACTTC. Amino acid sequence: CARGQGASSGRFVVGETQYF.

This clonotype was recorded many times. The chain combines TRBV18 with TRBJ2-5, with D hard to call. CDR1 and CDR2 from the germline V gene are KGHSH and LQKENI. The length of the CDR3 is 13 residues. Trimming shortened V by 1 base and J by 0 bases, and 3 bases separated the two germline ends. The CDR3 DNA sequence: TGTGCCAGCTCACCACAGTACCAAGAGACCCAGTACTTC. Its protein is CASSPQYQETQYF. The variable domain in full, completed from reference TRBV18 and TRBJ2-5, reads NAGVMQNPRHLVRRRGQEARLRCSPMKGHSHVYWYRQLPEEGLKFMVYLQKENIIDESGMPKERFSAEFPKEGPSILRIQQVVRGDSAAYFCASSPQYQETQYFGPGTRLLVL.

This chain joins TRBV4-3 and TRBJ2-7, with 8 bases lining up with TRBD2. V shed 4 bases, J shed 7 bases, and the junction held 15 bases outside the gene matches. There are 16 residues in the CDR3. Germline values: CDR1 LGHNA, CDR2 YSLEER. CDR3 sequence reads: CASSLVVIAGLDEQYF. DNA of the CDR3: TGCGCCAGCAGCCTGGTGGTGATAGCGGGATTGGATGAGCAGTACTTC.

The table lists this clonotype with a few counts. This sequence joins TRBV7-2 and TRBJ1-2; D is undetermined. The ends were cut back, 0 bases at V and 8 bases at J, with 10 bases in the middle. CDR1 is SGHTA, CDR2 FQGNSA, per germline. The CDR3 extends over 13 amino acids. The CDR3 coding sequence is TGTGCCAGCAGCTTAGCTGTCGTCGGCGGCTACACCTTC. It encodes CASSLAVVGGYTF.

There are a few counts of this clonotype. The CDR3 sequence is CASSLGDSETQYF. In nucleotides, the CDR3 is TGTGCCAGCAGCTTAGGAGACTCGGAGACCCAGTACTTC. The chain joins TRBV7-3 to TRBJ2-5; no clear D. In germline, CDR1 is SGHTA, CDR2 FQGTGA. The CDR3 runs to 13 residues. V lost 2 bases and J lost 5, with 9 bases in between.

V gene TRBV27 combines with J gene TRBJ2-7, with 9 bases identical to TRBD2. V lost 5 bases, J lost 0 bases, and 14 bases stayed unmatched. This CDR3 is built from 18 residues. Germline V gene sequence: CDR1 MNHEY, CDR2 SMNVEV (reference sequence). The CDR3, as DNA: TGTGCCAGCAGTCCTGGAGGGAGCGGGAGGTTCAGCTCCTACGAGCAGTACTTC. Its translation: CASSPGGSGRFSSYEQYF.

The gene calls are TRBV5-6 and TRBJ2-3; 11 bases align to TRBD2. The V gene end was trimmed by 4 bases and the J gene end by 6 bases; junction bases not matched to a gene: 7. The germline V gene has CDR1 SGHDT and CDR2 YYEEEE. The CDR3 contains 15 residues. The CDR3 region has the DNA TGTGCCAGCAGCGATAGCGGGAGGGTGCTGGATACGCAGTATTTT. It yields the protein CASSDSGRVLDTQYF.

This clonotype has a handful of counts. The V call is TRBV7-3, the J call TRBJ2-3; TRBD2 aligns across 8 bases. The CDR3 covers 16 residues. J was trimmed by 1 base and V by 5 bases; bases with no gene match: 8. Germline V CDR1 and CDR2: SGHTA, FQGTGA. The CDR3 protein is CASSISPTSGTDTQYF. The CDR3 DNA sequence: TGTGCCAGCAGCATATCCCCGACTAGCGGCACAGATACGCAGTATTTT.

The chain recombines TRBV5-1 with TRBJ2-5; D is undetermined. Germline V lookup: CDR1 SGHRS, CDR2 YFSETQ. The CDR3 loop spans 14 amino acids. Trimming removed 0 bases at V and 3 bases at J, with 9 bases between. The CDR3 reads CASSLGDFKETQYF. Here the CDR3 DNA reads TGCGCCAGCAGCTTGGGTGACTTCAAAGAGACCCAGTACTTC. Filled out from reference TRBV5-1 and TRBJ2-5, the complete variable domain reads KAGVTQTPRYLIKTRGQQVTLSCSPISGHRSVSWYQQTPGQGLQFLFEYFSETQRNKGNFPGRFSGRQFSNSRSEMNVSTLELGDSALYLCASSLGDFKETQYFGPGTRLLVL.

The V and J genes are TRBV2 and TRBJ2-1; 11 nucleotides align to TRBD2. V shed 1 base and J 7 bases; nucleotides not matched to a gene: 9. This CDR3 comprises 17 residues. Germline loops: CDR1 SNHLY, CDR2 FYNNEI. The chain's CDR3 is CASSEELITSGSNEQFF. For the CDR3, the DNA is TGTGCCAGCAGTGAAGAGTTAATCACTAGCGGGAGTAATGAGCAGTTCTTC.

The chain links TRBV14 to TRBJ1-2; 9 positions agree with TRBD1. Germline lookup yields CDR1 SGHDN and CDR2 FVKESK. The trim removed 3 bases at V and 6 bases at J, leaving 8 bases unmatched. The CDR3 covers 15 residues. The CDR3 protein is CASSQAGTGLNGYTF. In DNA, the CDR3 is TGTGCCAGCAGCCAGGCCGGGACAGGGTTAAATGGCTACACCTTC.